One sample yielded the 5 T cell receptor beta chains listed below, sequenced in a study of CD4 T cells in relation to SARS-CoV-2 and coronaviruses. These TCRs' antigens remain unknown. The repertoire was sequenced with immunoSEQ multiplex PCR; TCRdb's copy has only in-frame clones and lacks some. The sample shows some 29,000 clones, roughly 78% of them seen only once. The unexposed donors gave CD4+ T cells in 2011-2018, prior to COVID-19. CD4+ T cells were isolated from the cells after 10 days of culture. Sequencing input: CD4+ T cells from PBMCs, cultured in vitro. The receptors shown here come from a human donor in good health.

This clone showed up just a few times. V is TRBV6-1 and J is TRBJ1-2; 8 bases line up with TRBD1. The germline V gene has CDR1 MNHNS and CDR2 SASEGT. CDR3 length: 15 amino acids. After removal of 2 bases from V and 8 bases from J, the junction contained 10 bases not matched to a gene. The CDR3 sequence is CASSESYRGSYGYTF. The CDR3, as DNA: TGTGCCAGCAGTGAATCTTACAGGGGGTCCTACGGCTACACCTTC.

This clone has a handful of counts. CDR3 region: CASSLSAGGNEQYF. The CDR3 nucleotides read TGTGCCAGCAGCTTGAGTGCAGGGGGCAACGAGCAGTACTTC. The chain is built from TRBV5-4 and TRBJ2-7; 8 positions match TRBD1. The ends lost 1 base at V and 5 bases at J; junction bases unmatched: 5. There are 14 residues in the CDR3. Germline V gives CDR1 SGHNT, CDR2 YYREEE (reference sequence).

On this clone: Its ends do not fully match the called genes, so a read error is possible. This chain connects TRBV4-2 to TRBJ2-7, with TRBD2 matching 13 bases. Germline CDR1 is LGHNA and CDR2 is YNFKEQ. The CDR3 contains 19 residues. The chain's CDR3 is CASSQAAGTSGTYSYEQYF. In nucleotides, the CDR3 is TGTGCCAGCAGTCAAGCAGCCGGGACTAGCGGGACTTACTCCTACGAGCAGTACTTC.

The chain has TRBV5-1 and TRBJ1-1; weak D call: TRBD1 (6 bases). The CDR3 contains 13 residues. The germline V gene encodes CDR1 SGHRS and CDR2 YFSETQ. The germline V and J ends were trimmed by 4 bases and 3 bases, with 10 bases remaining between them. CDR3 bases: TGCGCCAGCAGCGTACAGGGTGACACTGAAGCTTTCTTT. Amino acids: CASSVQGDTEAFF.

The chain is built from TRBV5-1 and TRBJ2-3; D is ambiguous. This CDR3 is built from 16 residues. Germline CDR1 SGHRS, CDR2 YFSETQ. V lost 4 bases and J 2 bases, leaving 17 bases between the germline ends. CDR3 region: CASSQRLIPATDTQYF. In DNA, the CDR3 is TGCGCCAGCAGCCAACGACTTATCCCGGCCACAGATACGCAGTATTTT. The whole variable domain, remainder taken from reference TRBV5-1 and TRBJ2-3, is KAGVTQTPRYLIKTRGQQVTLSCSPISGHRSVSWYQQTPGQGLQFLFEYFSETQRNKGNFPGRFSGRQFSNSRSEMNVSTLELGDSALYLCASSQRLIPATDTQYFGPGTRLTVL.